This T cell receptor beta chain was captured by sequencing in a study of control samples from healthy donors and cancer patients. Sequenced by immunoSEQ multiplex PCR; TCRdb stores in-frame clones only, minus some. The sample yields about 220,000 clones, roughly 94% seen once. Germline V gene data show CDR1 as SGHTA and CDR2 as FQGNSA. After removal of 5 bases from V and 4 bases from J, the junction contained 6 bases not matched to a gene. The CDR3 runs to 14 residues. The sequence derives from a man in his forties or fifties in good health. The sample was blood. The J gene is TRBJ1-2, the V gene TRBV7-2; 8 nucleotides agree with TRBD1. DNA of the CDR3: TGTGCCAGCAGCCTCCCGGACAGGGTCTATGGCTACACCTTC. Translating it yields CASSLPDRVYGYTF. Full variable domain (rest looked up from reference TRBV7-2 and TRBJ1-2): GAGVSQSPSNKVTEKGKDVELRCDPISGHTALYWYRQSLGQGLEFLIYFQGNSAPDKSGLPSDRFSAERTGGSVSTLTIQRTQQEDSAVYLCASSLPDRVYGYTFGSGTRLTVV.